A single sample gave rise to the 16 T cell receptor beta chains below, sequenced in a study of shared clonotypes between healthy human individuals. Produced via immunoSEQ multiplex PCR; TCRdb's table is partial and in-frame only. Among approximately 2,000,000 clones listed, 85% to 95% were seen once. Sequencing was carried out using naive CD4+ T cells from PBMCs. Subset meaning: CD45RA+ positively selected. These receptors were taken from a man younger than 35 in good health. Some clones in this sample may be carry-over from other donors' samples.

This clone was seen only once. The gene calls are TRBV9 and TRBJ1-2; TRBD1 matches 7 bases. Germline V gives CDR1 SGDLS, CDR2 YYNGEE. This CDR3 comprises 17 residues. V lost 3 bases, J lost 4 bases, and 15 bases stayed unmatched. CDR3 sequence: CASSAEGGQTGTYGYTF. CDR3 sequence (DNA): TGTGCCAGCAGCGCCGAGGGGGGCCAGACAGGGACCTATGGCTACACCTTC. The whole variable domain, filled in from reference TRBV9 and TRBJ1-2, reads DSGVTQTPKHLITATGQRVTLRCSPRSGDLSVYWYQQSLDQGLQFLIQYYNGEERAKGNILERFSAQQFPDLHSELNLSSLELGDSALYFCASSAEGGQTGTYGYTFGSGTRLTVV.

J is TRBJ1-3 and V is TRBV4-2; maybe TRBD1 (6 bases). CDR1 is LGHNA, CDR2 YNFKEQ, per germline. Trimming cost V 0 bases and J 1 base, with 13 bases left between them. This CDR3 region has 17 residues. The CDR3: CASSQEERGGSGNTIYF. The CDR3 nucleotides read TGTGCCAGCAGCCAAGAAGAGCGAGGGGGGTCTGGAAACACCATATATTTT.

Concerning this clone itself: Other DNA variants within this sample encode the same CDR3. Here the CDR3 reads CASSIGTYNEQFF. Here the CDR3 DNA reads TGTGCCAGTAGTATAGGGACCTACAATGAGCAGTTCTTC. V usage is TRBV19 and J usage is TRBJ2-1; D remains ambiguous. The ends were cut back, 1 base at V and 2 bases at J, with 3 bases in the middle. CDR3 length: 13 residues. CDR1 is LNHDA, CDR2 SQIVND, per germline (reference sequence).

The J gene is TRBJ2-5, the V gene TRBV6-1; D may be TRBD1 or TRBD2 (5 bases each). Germline V gives CDR1 MNHNS, CDR2 SASEGT. Trimming left V 6 bases short and J 3 bases short, with 14 bases between. The CDR3 runs to 14 residues. CDR3: CASRRGTQEETQYF. The CDR3 region has the DNA TGTGCCAGCAGGAGGGGTACCCAGGAAGAGACCCAGTACTTC.

The rearrangement links TRBV15 to TRBJ2-5; TRBD2 agrees at 8 bases. The germline V gene has CDR1 LNHNV and CDR2 YYDKDF (reference sequence). The junction had 16 bases not matched to a gene; V was cut back by 5 bases and J by 5 bases. There are 17 residues in the CDR3. CDR3 nucleotides: TGTGCCACCAGCCACGATCGGGGGGGACCCAGACGGGAGACCCAGTACTTC. It encodes CATSHDRGGPRRETQYF. Filled out from reference TRBV15 and TRBJ2-5, the complete variable domain reads DAMVIQNPRYQVTQFGKPVTLSCSQTLNHNVMYWYQQKSSQAPKLLFHYYDKDFNNEADTPDNFQSRRPNTSFCFLDIRSPGLGDTAMYLCATSHDRGGPRRETQYFGPGTRLLVL.

The chain couples TRBV25-1 to TRBJ2-5; TRBD1 matches at 8 bases. Germline CDR1 MGHDK, CDR2 SYGVNS. This CDR3 contains 15 residues. Trimming removed 3 bases from V and 5 bases from J; junction bases left unmatched: 8. The CDR3 protein is CASSDPQGAGETQYF. For the CDR3, the DNA is TGTGCCAGCAGTGATCCCCAGGGGGCGGGGGAGACCCAGTACTTC.

J is TRBJ2-7 and V is TRBV11-2; 9 positions match TRBD1. The V gene end was trimmed by 4 bases and the J gene end by 2 bases; junction bases not matched to a gene: 3. Germline CDR1 reads SGHAT; CDR2 reads FQNNGV. This CDR3 has 14 amino acids. CDR3: CASSSGTGTYEQYF. The CDR3 DNA sequence: TGTGCCAGCAGCTCCGGGACAGGGACCTACGAGCAGTACTTC.

The J gene is TRBJ1-2, the V gene TRBV7-2, with 8 bases matching TRBD1. With 4 bases clipped from V and 5 bases from J, the junction kept 9 bases outside the gene matches. The CDR3 is made up of 15 amino acids. Germline V lookup: CDR1 SGHTA, CDR2 FQGNSA. The CDR3 nucleotides read TGTGCCAGCAGCTATCCAGGGGGCGCTGAGTATGGCTACACCTTC. The encoded protein is CASSYPGGAEYGYTF.

The chain links TRBV14 to TRBJ2-1, with D unresolved. The CDR3 has 14 residues. Trimming took 4 bases from V and 2 from J, leaving 9 bases between them. The germline CDR1 and CDR2 sequences are SGHDN and FVKESK. The CDR3 bases are TGTGCCAGCAGCCCTCTTAGCCCCTACAATGAGCAGTTCTTC. Amino acids: CASSPLSPYNEQFF.

About this clone itself: The sample carries other DNA sequences with the same CDR3. The rearrangement uses TRBV5-1 and TRBJ2-1; TRBD2 agrees at 9 bases. The CDR3 spans 16 residues. After removal of 7 bases from V and 1 base from J, the junction contained 9 bases not matched to a gene. Germline V gene sequence: CDR1 SGHRS, CDR2 YFSETQ. The CDR3 protein is CASGNLAGGSYNEQFF. The CDR3 nucleotides are TGCGCCAGCGGAAACCTGGCGGGAGGGTCCTACAATGAGCAGTTCTTC.

The chain combines TRBV5-1 with TRBJ2-7, with D unresolved. The CDR3 loop spans 14 amino acids. Trimming pared 0 bases from V and 2 bases from J, leaving 9 bases between. Germline CDR1 SGHRS, CDR2 YFSETQ. CDR3 coding DNA: TGCGCCAGCAGCTTGGTCGGAACTACCTACGAGCAGTACTTC. Translating it yields CASSLVGTTYEQYF.

The V call is TRBV5-6, the J call TRBJ2-6, with D possibly TRBD2 on 5 matching bases. Trimming removed 7 bases at V and 3 bases at J, with 14 bases between. CDR3 length: 15 amino acids. Looked up from germline, CDR1 is SGHDT and CDR2 is YYEEEE. CDR3 in amino acids: CASCQRRSGANVLTF. The CDR3 DNA reads TGTGCCAGCTGCCAAAGGAGGAGTGGGGCCAACGTCCTGACTTTC.

This chain uses TRBV9 with TRBJ2-7, with TRBD2 identical over 7 bases. Germline CDR1 reads SGDLS; CDR2 reads YYNGEE. The CDR3 totals 14 residues. J was trimmed by 3 bases and V by 0 bases; bases with no gene match: 3. The CDR3 DNA reads as TGTGCCAGCAGCGTAGAGGGAGGGGACTACGAGCAGTACTTC. Translated, it gives CASSVEGGDYEQYF.

V is TRBV5-4 and J is TRBJ2-3; possibly TRBD2 for D (5 bases). The CDR3 loop spans 13 amino acids. The ends were cut back, 2 bases at V and 4 bases at J, with 8 bases in the middle. Germline-derived CDR1 and CDR2 are SGHNT and YYREEE (reference sequence). For the CDR3, the DNA is TGTGCCAGCAGCTTTGCTAGCCCAGATACGCAGTATTTT. The encoded protein is CASSFASPDTQYF.

V and J are TRBV28 and TRBJ2-7; possibly TRBD2 for D (5 bases). Looked up from germline, CDR1 is MDHEN and CDR2 is SYDVKM. Trimming pared 2 bases from V and 2 bases from J, leaving 19 bases between. The CDR3 is made up of 17 amino acids. DNA for the CDR3: TGTGCCAGCAGTTTAGGTCCGACGAGGGCAGGACCCTACGAGCAGTACTTC. It is translated as CASSLGPTRAGPYEQYF.

The J gene is TRBJ2-5, the V gene TRBV7-2, with TRBD2 as a possible D gene (6 bases). CDR3 length: 14 residues. The germline V gene encodes CDR1 SGHTA and CDR2 FQGNSA. V was trimmed by 7 bases and J by 5 bases, leaving 17 bases between them. As DNA, the CDR3 is TGTGCCAGCATGTCGGGAGAACGGCTGGAGACCCAGTACTTC. This sequence encodes CASMSGERLETQYF.